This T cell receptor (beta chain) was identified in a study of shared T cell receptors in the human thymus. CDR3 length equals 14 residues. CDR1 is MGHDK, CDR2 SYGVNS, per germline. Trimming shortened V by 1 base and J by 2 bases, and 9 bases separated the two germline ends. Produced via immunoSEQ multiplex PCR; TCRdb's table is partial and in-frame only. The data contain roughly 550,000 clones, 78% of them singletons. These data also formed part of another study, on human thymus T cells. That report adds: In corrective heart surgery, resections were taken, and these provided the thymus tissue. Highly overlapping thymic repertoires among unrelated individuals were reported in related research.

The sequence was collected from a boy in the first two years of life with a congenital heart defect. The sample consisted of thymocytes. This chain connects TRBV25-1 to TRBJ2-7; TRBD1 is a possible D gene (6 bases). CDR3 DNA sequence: TGTGCCAGCAGTGAATGGGGGCCCCCCTACGAGCAGTACTTC. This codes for CASSEWGPPYEQYF.